This T cell receptor (beta chain) was sequenced for a study of T cell repertoires in cytomegalovirus infection. Study conclusions and caveats: There were HLA-C-restricted CMV-specific TCR beta clonotypes dominating the ex vivo response. The cumulative frequency of public TCR beta families identified carriers of CMV plus the relevant HLA.

Note on this clonotype: Its antigen is undetermined. This clone may be a read error of a much larger clone one base away.

Germline CDR1 is LNHDA and CDR2 is SQIVND (reference sequence). This CDR3 region has 16 residues. TCRdb used MiXCR to reprocess the reads, holding one entry per CDR3 protein. The profile shows 400,000 to 550,000 distinct CDR3 sequences, approximately 10% of them singletons. The TCR sequence derives from a human donor in good health (CMV status not recorded). Some clones in this sample may be carry-over from other donors' samples. The rearrangement uses TRBV19 and TRBJ2-2; D remains unclear. The sample was PBMCs. Written as DNA, the CDR3 is TGTGCCAGTGGTATATATCCAGCGAGGAACACCGGGGAGCTGTTTTTT. Translated, it gives CASGIYPARNTGELFF.